These 27 T cell receptor beta chains came from one sample sequenced in a study of T cell responses to AZD1222 COVID-19 vaccine. The data were produced by immunoSEQ multiplex PCR, yet TCRdb's version contains in-frame clones alone and is incomplete. The profile covers around 160,000 clones, with roughly 94% appearing a single time and roughly 4.6% taken by the ten largest. The source material was peripheral blood, sampled 28 days after the second AZD1222 dose. These receptors all stem from an adult who received the AZD1222 COVID-19 vaccine.

In its sample, this clone was seen once. The chain is built from TRBV21-1 and TRBJ1-2. TRBV21-1 is classified as a pseudogene. The CDR3 is 11 amino acids. The CDR3 DNA reads TGTGCCAGCAGCAAAGCGCATGGCTACACCTTC. Its translation is CASSKAHGYTF.

This sequence joins TRBV4-3 and TRBJ1-2; the D gene is possibly TRBD1 (6 bases). CDR3 size: 16 residues. V was cut by 4 bases and J by 0 bases, with 15 bases left in between. The V gene's germline CDR1 is LGHNA and CDR2 YSLEER. The CDR3 protein is CASSLGTRWTNYGYTF. The CDR3 nucleotides read TGCGCCAGCAGCCTCGGGACACGGTGGACTAACTATGGCTACACCTTC.

As regards this clone: Other DNA sequences in the same sample also yield this CDR3. The chain joins TRBV6-5 to TRBJ2-7, with no clear D. The CDR3 extends over 13 amino acids. Germline values: CDR1 MNHEY, CDR2 SVGAGI. Trimming took off 5 bases at V and 1 base at J, with 9 bases between the two ends. In DNA form, the CDR3 reads TGTGCCAGCAGTCCGGGCCCGTCCTACGAGCAGTACTTC. This translates into CASSPGPSYEQYF.

This clone was recorded only once. The CDR3 protein is CASSQEWLTAANYGYTF. The CDR3, as DNA: TGCGCCAGCAGCCAAGAATGGTTGACAGCCGCTAACTATGGCTACACCTTC. This chain uses TRBV4-1 with TRBJ1-2; D is possibly TRBD1 (5 bases). Deletions cut 0 bases from V and 0 bases from J, with 14 bases between. The CDR3 runs to 17 residues. Looked up from germline, CDR1 is MGHRA and CDR2 is YSYEKL.

The chain employs TRBV11-2 and TRBJ1-1; tentatively, D is TRBD1 (6 bases). Per germline, CDR1 SGHAT and CDR2 FQNNGV. Trimming shortened V by 7 bases and J by 2 bases, and 20 bases separated the two germline ends. The CDR3 loop spans 16 amino acids. The CDR3 sequence: CASTRGEGGINTEAFF. The CDR3 DNA is TGTGCCAGCACCCGAGGGGAGGGGGGGATCAACACTGAAGCTTTCTTT.

This clone appeared a single time. The chain carries TRBV6-5 and TRBJ2-5; D may be TRBD1 (6 bases). The CDR3 loop spans 12 amino acids. Germline loops: CDR1 MNHEY, CDR2 SVGAGI. The ends were cut back, 9 bases at V and 0 bases at J, with 8 bases in the middle. The CDR3 DNA follows: TGTGCCAGTCGGGACAACCAAGAGACCCAGTACTTC. Translated: CASRDNQETQYF.

This clone appeared once. The chain combines TRBV28 with TRBJ1-2, with D maybe TRBD1 (5 bases). The CDR3 length is 15 residues. Germline assignment: CDR1 MDHEN and CDR2 SYDVKM. V was trimmed by 4 bases and J by 4 bases, leaving 16 bases between them. The DNA for the CDR3 is TGTGCCAGCAGTTGGGGGGAGTCGGGCGGCTATGGCTACACCTTC. It yields the protein CASSWGESGGYGYTF.

This sequence joins TRBV5-8 and TRBJ2-2, with D unresolved. V gave up 1 base and J gave up 4 bases, with 8 bases separating them. This CDR3 is built from 14 residues. Germline lookup yields CDR1 SGHTS and CDR2 YDEGEE. In nucleotides, the CDR3 is TGTGCCAGCAGCTTGAGCTTCAGCACCGGGGAGCTGTTTTTT. The encoded protein is CASSLSFSTGELFF.

This rearrangement joins TRBV19 to TRBJ2-3; no firm D call. Germline CDR1 and CDR2: LNHDA and SQIVND (reference sequence). CDR3 size: 13 residues. V dropped 6 bases and J dropped 2 bases, with 9 bases sitting between them. This chain's CDR3 is CASSGADTDTQYF. CDR3 nucleotide sequence: TGTGCCAGTAGCGGTGCGGACACAGATACGCAGTATTTT.

This chain joins TRBV5-6 and TRBJ2-7, with 10 bases lining up with TRBD1. This CDR3 is built from 17 residues. Trimming at V came to 0 bases and at J to 3 bases, leaving 9 bases not matched to a gene. Germline V lookup: CDR1 SGHDT, CDR2 YYEEEE. For the CDR3, the DNA is TGTGCCAGCAGCTTGGTTAGAGGGACAGGGGTCCTCTACGAGCAGTACTTC. Encoded protein: CASSLVRGTGVLYEQYF.

The rearrangement links TRBV7-8 to TRBJ2-2; D call uncertain. The length of the CDR3 is 15 residues. CDR1 is SGHVS and CDR2 is FQNEAQ in the germline V gene. Trimming removed 6 bases from V and 5 bases from J, with 16 bases in between. The CDR3 DNA reads as TGTGCCAGCAGATACCTTTTGACCCAGACCGGGGAGCTGTTTTTT. This encodes CASRYLLTQTGELFF.

A single count supports this clone. In DNA, the CDR3 is TGTGCCAGCTCACAACCGGGACAGGGGCTCTACGAGCAGTACTTC. Translated: CASSQPGQGLYEQYF. The rearrangement uses TRBV18 and TRBJ2-7; TRBD1 matches at 10 bases. This CDR3 comprises 15 residues. After removal of 4 bases from V and 3 bases from J, the junction contained 6 bases not matched to a gene. CDR1 and CDR2 from the germline V gene are KGHSH and LQKENI.

The chain combines TRBV11-2 with TRBJ2-7; D is uncertain. With 5 bases removed from V and 7 bases from J, the gap between germline ends came to 18 bases. This CDR3 has 14 amino acids. Germline values: CDR1 SGHAT, CDR2 FQNNGV. The CDR3 here is CASSPLPGPEEQYF. The CDR3 region has the DNA TGTGCCAGCAGCCCCCTCCCAGGTCCGGAGGAGCAGTACTTC.

The chain employs TRBV4-1 and TRBJ2-7; 11 bases are shared with TRBD2. CDR1 is MGHRA, CDR2 YSYEKL, per germline. V lost 7 bases to trimming and J lost 2 bases; unmatched junction nucleotides: 7. The CDR3 consists of 15 residues. The CDR3 loop is CASTELAGVAYEQYF. For the CDR3, the DNA is TGCGCCAGCACCGAACTAGCGGGAGTAGCCTACGAGCAGTACTTC.

This sequence joins TRBV28 and TRBJ1-4, with unresolved D. Germline CDR1 and CDR2: MDHEN and SYDVKM. This CDR3 spans 13 amino acids. V was clipped by 10 bases and J by 2 bases, with 11 bases between them. The chain's CDR3 is CATWEGTNEKLFF. The CDR3 DNA reads TGTGCCACCTGGGAGGGTACTAATGAAAAACTGTTTTTT.

The V call is TRBV15, the J call TRBJ2-7, with no clear D. The germline V gene has CDR1 LNHNV and CDR2 YYDKDF (reference sequence). Trimming shortened V by 5 bases and J by 6 bases, and 11 bases separated the two germline ends. The CDR3 has 12 amino acids. The CDR3 DNA is TGTGCCACCAGCTCATCGGGCCTCGAGCAGTACTTC. Protein: CATSSSGLEQYF. Combining the CDR3 with reference TRBV15 and TRBJ2-7 gives the whole variable domain DAMVIQNPRYQVTQFGKPVTLSCSQTLNHNVMYWYQQKSSQAPKLLFHYYDKDFNNEADTPDNFQSRRPNTSFCFLDIRSPGLGDTAMYLCATSSSGLEQYFGPGTRLTVT.

This rearrangement joins TRBV30 to TRBJ2-5; D possibly uses TRBD1 or TRBD2 (5 bases each). This CDR3 has 17 residues. Trimming cost V 2 bases and J 4 bases, with 23 bases left between them. Per the germline V gene, CDR1 is GTSNPN and CDR2 is SVGIG (reference sequence). CDR3 sequence reads: CAWSTGTSGLFGETQYF. CDR3 bases: TGTGCCTGGAGTACTGGGACGTCGGGGCTTTTTGGAGAGACCCAGTACTTC.

The chain is built from TRBV28 and TRBJ1-3; no reliable D call. The CDR3 is made up of 12 amino acids. The germline CDR1 and CDR2 sequences are MDHEN and SYDVKM. V was cut by 8 bases and J by 4 bases, with 9 bases left in between. Here the CDR3 reads CASADVGNTIYF. In DNA, the CDR3 is TGTGCCAGCGCTGATGTGGGAAACACCATATATTTT.

The V and J genes are TRBV3-1 (or the pseudogene TRBV3-2) and TRBJ2-7, with 10 bases aligning to TRBD1. CDR1 LGHDT and CDR2 YNNKEL come from the germline V gene (reference sequence). This CDR3 comprises 15 residues. Trimming cost V 4 bases and J 4 bases; bases outside gene matches: 7. The CDR3 region has the DNA TGTGCCAGCAGCCGGGGGGGGACAGGGGTGTACGAGCAGTACTTC. It codes for CASSRGGTGVYEQYF.

The chain links TRBV15 to TRBJ1-5; D is undetermined. Germline V gene data show CDR1 as LNHNV and CDR2 as YYDKDF (reference sequence). Trimming pared 0 bases from V and 15 bases from J, leaving 12 bases between. The CDR3 has 12 amino acids. DNA for the CDR3: TGTGCCACCAGCAGAGAGGCCAGTGGTCTGCATTTT. Amino acids: CATSREASGLHF.

The V and J genes are TRBV7-8 and TRBJ2-7; 11 nucleotides match TRBD2. V lost 8 bases, J lost 4 bases, and 4 bases stayed unmatched. This CDR3 spans 13 amino acids. CDR1 is SGHVS and CDR2 is FQNEAQ in the germline V gene. CDR3 nucleotides: TGTGCCAGCGAGGGGACTAGCGGTTACGAGCAGTACTTC. Translated: CASEGTSGYEQYF.

This chain uses TRBV5-1 with TRBJ2-6; D perhaps matches TRBD1 (5 bases). Per the germline V gene, CDR1 is SGHRS and CDR2 is YFSETQ. V lost 0 bases and J 0 bases, leaving 16 bases between the germline ends. The CDR3 extends over 19 amino acids. CDR3 in DNA: TGCGCCAGCAGCTTGGCCCGGCAGGGCTCCTCCTCTGGGGCCAACGTCCTGACTTTC. Translated, it gives CASSLARQGSSSGANVLTF.

The chain couples TRBV3-1 (or the pseudogene TRBV3-2) to TRBJ2-1; D not resolved. CDR1 is LGHDT and CDR2 is YNNKEL in the germline V gene (reference sequence). There are 15 residues in the CDR3. The germline V and J ends were trimmed by 6 bases and 8 bases, with 20 bases remaining between them. In DNA, the CDR3 is TGTGCCAGCAGTTACCCGCGCCCACCGGGCGATGAGCAGTTCTTC. Translating gives CASSYPRPPGDEQFF.

This rearrangement joins TRBV18 to TRBJ2-1; 9 bases align to TRBD2. J was trimmed by 8 bases and V by 3 bases; bases with no gene match: 8. The germline V gene has CDR1 KGHSH and CDR2 LQKENI. This CDR3 has 15 residues. The CDR3 nucleotides read TGTGCCAGCTCACCGACGTGGGGCGGGGGGGATGAGCAGTTCTTC. Residues: CASSPTWGGGDEQFF. The complete variable domain, with remaining parts taken from reference TRBV18 and TRBJ2-1, reads NAGVMQNPRHLVRRRGQEARLRCSPMKGHSHVYWYRQLPEEGLKFMVYLQKENIIDESGMPKERFSAEFPKEGPSILRIQQVVRGDSAAYFCASSPTWGGGDEQFFGPGTRLTVL.

This chain links TRBV7-9 with TRBJ1-2, with a weak D call TRBD1 (6 bases). Germline V gene sequence: CDR1 SEHNR, CDR2 FQNEAQ (reference sequence). The CDR3 length is 15 residues. V was trimmed by 1 base and J by 3 bases, leaving 12 bases between them. CDR3 in amino acids: CASSLGIGGDYGYTF. The CDR3 nucleotides are TGTGCCAGCAGCTTAGGCATTGGGGGCGACTATGGCTACACCTTC.

V and J are TRBV18 and TRBJ2-1, with 9 bases matching TRBD1. The CDR3 sequence is 15 residues long. Per germline, CDR1 KGHSH and CDR2 LQKENI. Trimming took 5 bases from V and 6 from J; bases not matched to a gene: 8. The CDR3 sequence is CASSSLGTGPNEQFF. CDR3 DNA sequence: TGTGCCAGCTCATCTCTCGGGACAGGGCCCAATGAGCAGTTCTTC.

The chain couples TRBV28 to TRBJ2-6; 12 positions agree with TRBD1. This CDR3 has 19 residues. Germline V gene sequence: CDR1 MDHEN, CDR2 SYDVKM. J was trimmed by 4 bases and V by 4 bases; bases with no gene match: 11. Here the CDR3 DNA reads TGTGCCAGCAGTTCTCCGGGACAGGGGGCTCTGGGCGGGGCCAACGTCCTGACTTTC. Protein: CASSSPGQGALGGANVLTF.